Listed below are T cell receptor beta chains from one sample, sequenced in a study of shared clonotypes between healthy human individuals. TCRdb keeps only in-frame clones here, not all; method: immunoSEQ multiplex PCR. Among 2 million to 3 million clones, 90% to 95% were seen once, and the ten largest hold 0.36%. Material for sequencing was naive CD4+ T cells from PBMCs. These receptors were collected from a man aged 18 to 29 in good health. Some clones in this sample may be carry-over from other donors' samples. CDR3s leave out the opening cysteine and the closing phenylalanine or tryptophan.

v_call	j_call	cdr3_aa
TRBV4-2	TRBJ2-1	ASSQYSGSGVNEQF
TRBV28	TRBJ1-2	ASSPSSAGSPYGYT
TRBV5-6	TRBJ2-7	ASSLAGGNEQY
TRBV6-6	TRBJ2-7	ASNQRAVSYEQY
TRBV7-3	TRBJ1-2	ASSLGRGHGYT
TRBV5-1	TRBJ1-5	ASSLGQPNQPQH
TRBV5-1	TRBJ2-2	ASSFQGAEELF
TRBV7-3	TRBJ2-5	ASSRSSGGYQETQY
TRBV28	TRBJ1-4	ASSMTGSANEKLF
TRBV7-9	TRBJ2-1	ASSPRRANKNEQF
TRBV2	TRBJ2-5	ASRDRGGTGETQY
TRBV7-3	TRBJ2-7	ASSQREGVYEQY